The next 31 T cell receptor beta chains were all read from a single sample in a study of tumor-infiltrating lymphocytes in primary liver carcinoma. Making TCR beta cDNA involved around 500 ng total RNA and a constant-region primer. What produced the TCR beta libraries was three nested multiplex PCR rounds using slightly modified ARM-PCR. Investigators reported that the first two PCR rounds, at about 11 cycles each, used TRBV1-TRBV30 forward primers with a C-beta reverse primer. TCRdb re-derived calls from the multiplex PCR reads in MiXCR, one entry per CDR3 protein. The repertoire holds tens of thousands of distinct CDR3 sequences, 70% to 80% seen once, with around 23% in the top ten. Co-extraction yielded RNA and DNA from around 20-30 mg of unsorted bulk tissue. Sequencing was carried out using liver tumor tissue from sampling region 2. The subset: tumor region T2, inferior pole. Receptors were obtained from a man aged 35 to 55 with primary liver carcinoma and hepatitis B virus infection.

For this clonotype: The germline gene is not matched at one end of the junction; a read error may be the cause. The V gene is TRBV6-5, the J gene TRBJ2-1; the D gene is possibly TRBD2 (6 bases). Germline assignment: CDR1 MNHEY and CDR2 SVGAGI. The CDR3 is 14 residues long. CDR3 loop: CASSSLASYNGQFF. Here the CDR3 DNA reads TGTGCCAGCAGTTCACTAGCCTCCTATAATGGGCAGTTCTTC.

The chain combines TRBV11-2 with TRBJ2-7, with 8 nucleotides matching TRBD1. Germline V gene data show CDR1 as SGHAT and CDR2 as FQNNGV. CDR3 size: 16 residues. After removal of 9 bases from V and 3 bases from J, the junction contained 16 bases not matched to a gene. CDR3 loop: CASNPPRTGHVYEQYF. DNA for the CDR3: TGTGCCAGTAACCCCCCCCGGACAGGGCACGTCTACGAGCAGTACTTC.

V gene TRBV10-3 combines with J gene TRBJ2-3, with a weak D call TRBD1 (6 bases). From germline, CDR1 is ENHRY and CDR2 SYGVKD. The CDR3 loop spans 16 amino acids. V was pared by 9 bases and J by 2 bases, with 21 bases between. The CDR3, as DNA: TGTGCCATGAGACCATGTAAGACAGGAGACACAGATACGCAGTATTTT. Protein product: CAMRPCKTGDTDTQYF.

About this clonotype itself: The junction departs from the called germline gene at one end, perhaps through a read error. The V call is TRBV11-2, the J call TRBJ1-2, with a tentative D call TRBD1 (5 bases). CDR3 length: 14 residues. The germline CDR1 and CDR2 sequences are SGHAT and FQNNGV. The CDR3 nucleotides are TGTGCCAGCAGAGAGGCGGACACCACCTATGGTTACACCTTC. Protein: CASREADTTYGYTF.

This clonotype was observed many times. It may be a read error: a sequence one base away is much more abundant. This sequence joins TRBV10-1 and TRBJ2-5; tentatively, D is TRBD2 (5 bases). The germline V gene has CDR1 WNHNN and CDR2 SYGVQD (reference sequence). The CDR3 consists of 15 residues. CDR3 DNA: TGCGCCAACAGTGAGGGTGGCCGACCACACGAGACCCAGTACTTC. Encoded protein: CANSEGGRPHETQYF.

The gene calls are TRBV28 and TRBJ2-7, with 7 bases identical to TRBD1. CDR3 length equals 16 residues. The germline V gene encodes CDR1 MDHEN and CDR2 SYDVKM. CDR3 loop: CTRSSLRQGYSYEQYF. The CDR3 DNA is TGTACCCGCAGCTCCCTCCGACAGGGTTACTCCTACGAGCAGTACTTC.

As concerns this clonotype: No conserved phenylalanine or tryptophan ends this CDR3, so it is likely a read error. The chain links TRBV4-2 to TRBJ2-5; 8 bases are a match to TRBD1. Germline V CDR1 and CDR2: LGHNA, YNFKEQ. CDR3 length: 15 residues. The V and J ends lost 0 bases and 6 bases, in that order; junction bases with no gene match: 6. The CDR3 sequence: CASSQEQGAGKTQYL. The CDR3 DNA reads as TGTGCCAGCAGCCAAGAGCAGGGGGCAGGGAAGACCCAGTACCTC.

This chain uses TRBV4-2 with TRBJ2-1, with no clear D. V was cut by 5 bases and J by 8 bases, with 19 bases left in between. Germline V gene lookup returns CDR1 LGHNA and CDR2 YNFKEQ. The CDR3 spans 15 residues. CDR3 sequence reads: CASSIGFGPWDEQFF. CDR3 DNA sequence: TGTGCCAGCAGCATCGGGTTTGGCCCCTGGGATGAGCAGTTCTTC.

Details on this clonotype: At one end, the junction sequence differs from germline, possibly due to a read error. The chain carries TRBV10-3 and TRBJ1-2; possible D gene TRBD1, 5 bases. Germline V gene data show CDR1 as ENHRY and CDR2 as SYGVKD. This CDR3 is built from 12 residues. CDR3 coding DNA: TGTGCCATCAGTGCGGGGGACTATGACTACACCTTT. As protein: CAISAGDYDYTF.

Remarks on this clonotype: The junction shows a germline mismatch at one end, possibly a read error. The CDR3 is CASSQEGQAYNQYF. CDR3 sequence (DNA): TGCGCCAGCAGCCAAGAGGGGCAGGCCTACAATCAGTATTTC. The genes are TRBV4-1 and TRBJ2-7, with a possible D match to TRBD1 (5 bases). The CDR3 runs 14 residues. The germline gives CDR1 MGHRA, CDR2 YSYEKL.

Remarks on this clonotype: The junction departs from germline at one end; a sequencing error may be responsible. In DNA form, the CDR3 reads TGTGTCAGCAGGCGGGATGGCAGGGCATATACGAGCAATCAGCCCCAGCATTTT. It translates to CVSRRDGRAYTSNQPQHF. The chain links TRBV6-6 to TRBJ1-5, with D perhaps TRBD1 (5 bases). Germline-derived CDR1 and CDR2 are MNHNY and SVGAGI (reference sequence). CDR3 length: 18 residues.

In the case of this clonotype: At one boundary the junction diverges from the germline segment, which might be a read error. The chain recombines TRBV9 with TRBJ2-1; 8 bases map to TRBD2. CDR1 SGDLS and CDR2 YYNGEE come from the germline V gene. The CDR3 consists of 14 residues. Here the CDR3 reads CASRVSGSYNEQFF. The CDR3 DNA sequence: TGTGCCAGCCGCGTCAGCGGGAGCTACAATGAGCAGTTCTTC.

With regard to this clonotype: A junction end diverges from the germline sequence, so it may reflect a read error. This sequence joins TRBV29-1 and TRBJ2-2; tentative D call: TRBD2 (8 bases). Germline values: CDR1 SQVTM, CDR2 ANQGSEA. The CDR3 contains 14 residues. CDR3 sequence: CSVPNGLARGGLFF. CDR3 DNA sequence: TGCAGCGTTCCCAACGGACTAGCCAGGGGGGGGCTGTTTTTT.

Worth noting for this clonotype: The junction does not match germline at one end; this may be a read error. The V and J genes are TRBV6-1 and TRBJ2-3, with D perhaps given as TRBD1 or TRBD2 (5 bases each). CDR1 is MNHNS and CDR2 is SASEGT in the germline V gene. This CDR3 is built from 14 residues. CDR3 region: CTSTYRTLTDTQYF. CDR3 DNA sequence: TGTACCAGCACCTACAGGACTCTCACAGATACGCAGTATTTT.

A note on this clonotype: Compared with germline, one end of the junction differs, possibly owing to a read error. V gene TRBV7-8 combines with J gene TRBJ2-1; perhaps TRBD2 as D (5 bases). This CDR3 spans 13 amino acids. The germline gives CDR1 SGHVS, CDR2 FQNEAQ. For the CDR3, the DNA is TGTCCCAGCAGCACCGCTAGCATCGATGAGCAGTTCTTC. This translates into CPSSTASIDEQFF.

A note on this clonotype: Germline is not matched at one junction end, which may reflect a read error. The chain uses TRBV6-1 and TRBJ1-5; possible D gene TRBD2, 7 bases. The DNA end is more similar to TRBJ2-3, so the J call may be wrong. Germline CDR1 is MNHNS and CDR2 is SASEGT. This CDR3 spans 16 amino acids. CDR3 loop: CTSSDKGGLSNQPQYF. In nucleotides, the CDR3 is TGTACCAGCAGTGACAAGGGGGGGTTAAGCAATCAGCCCCAGTATTTT.

The chain recombines TRBV19 with TRBJ2-2, with D unresolved. With 4 bases removed from V and 5 bases from J, the gap between germline ends came to 14 bases. Germline CDR1 and CDR2: LNHDA and SQIVND (reference sequence). This CDR3 is 15 amino acids long. This CDR3 is CASSNSEVGTGELFF. The CDR3 DNA is TGTGCCAGTAGTAACAGTGAGGTTGGTACCGGGGAGCTGTTTTTT. Full variable domain (outside the CDR3, taken from reference TRBV19 and TRBJ2-2): DGGITQSPKYLFRKEGQNVTLSCEQNLNHDAMYWYRQDPGQGLRLIYYSQIVNDFQKGDIAEGYSVSREKKESFPLTVTSAQKNPTAFYLCASSNSEVGTGELFFGEGSRLTVL.

Concerning this clonotype itself: Germline is not matched at one junction end, which may reflect a read error. J is TRBJ1-5 and V is TRBV6-1; TRBD1 is a possible D gene (6 bases). Germline lookup yields CDR1 MNHNS and CDR2 SASEGT. The CDR3 totals 14 residues. CDR3 DNA: TGTGCCAGCAGTGATGGGGGCGGCAATCGGCCCCAGCATTTT. This codes for CASSDGGGNRPQHF.

This clonotype was seen ten or more times. The genes are TRBV7-9 and TRBJ1-1; D not certain. Germline-derived CDR1 and CDR2 are SEHNR and FQNEAQ (reference sequence). The CDR3 consists of 14 residues. Trimming took 0 bases from V and 0 from J, leaving 5 bases between them. The CDR3 is CASSLAGLNTEAFF. The CDR3 DNA sequence: TGTGCCAGCAGCTTAGCGGGCCTGAACACTGAAGCTTTCTTT.

With regard to this clonotype: A read error may produce the germline difference seen at one junction end. The V gene is TRBV29-1, the J gene TRBJ2-1; D not resolved. This CDR3 comprises 14 residues. Germline V gene sequence: CDR1 SQVTM, CDR2 ANQGSEA. This CDR3 is CSVARTPQFNEHFF. The CDR3 nucleotides are TGCAGTGTTGCCCGGACGCCTCAATTCAATGAGCACTTCTTC.

This clonotype was seen at least ten times. The chain is built from TRBV29-1 and TRBJ1-5; D ambiguous. Germline CDR1 and CDR2: SQVTM and ANQGSEA. Deletions cut 6 bases from V and 5 bases from J, with 8 bases between. This CDR3 has 11 amino acids. The CDR3 is CSVGGDQPQHF. CDR3 sequence (DNA): TGCAGCGTAGGCGGTGATCAGCCCCAGCATTTT.

This clonotype counts as medium-sized. The chain links TRBV11-2 to TRBJ2-7, with a tentative D call TRBD1 (5 bases). The CDR3 is 13 amino acids. Between the trimmed V and J ends, which lost 1 base and 3 bases, there was a span of 7 bases. The germline CDR1 and CDR2 sequences are SGHAT and FQNNGV. CDR3 coding DNA: TGTGCCAGCAGCTTAGGGGGCGGCTACGAGCAGTACTTC. It is translated as CASSLGGGYEQYF.

V gene TRBV12-3 or TRBV12-4 combines with J gene TRBJ1-1; 7 bases line up with TRBD1. The trim removed 7 bases at V and 6 bases at J, leaving 14 bases unmatched. The CDR3 extends over 15 amino acids. The CDR3 sequence is CASNHRGEGYSEAFF. The CDR3 DNA sequence: TGTGCCAGCAATCACAGGGGTGAGGGATACTCTGAAGCTTTCTTT.

The chain combines TRBV6-6 with TRBJ2-5; 7 nucleotides align to TRBD1. The ends lost 6 bases at V and 1 base at J; junction bases unmatched: 14. CDR3 length: 17 residues. CDR1 MNHNY and CDR2 SVGAGI come from the germline V gene (reference sequence). CDR3 region: CASSHAYRDSSQETQYF. CDR3 DNA: TGTGCCAGCAGCCACGCATACCGGGACAGCAGCCAAGAGACCCAGTACTTC.

CDR3 amino acids: CASSQMGGQGSGTEAFF. In DNA, the CDR3 is TGTGCCAGCAGCCAAATGGGGGGACAGGGGTCCGGCACTGAAGCTTTCTTT. The chain couples TRBV11-2 to TRBJ1-1; 10 bases are shared with TRBD1. The V segment lost 5 bases and the J segment 4 bases; nucleotides outside the gene matches: 13. The CDR3 totals 17 residues. Germline V lookup: CDR1 SGHAT, CDR2 FQNNGV.

Worth noting for this clonotype: Compared with germline, one end of the junction differs, possibly owing to a read error. This CDR3 reads CASSEADVRSGTNVLTF. CDR3 DNA sequence: TGTGCCAGCAGTGAAGCGGACGTAAGGTCTGGGACCAACGTCCTGACTTTC. V usage is TRBV2 and J usage is TRBJ2-6; no clear D gene. Per the germline V gene, CDR1 is SNHLY and CDR2 is FYNNEI. The CDR3 contains 17 residues. Filled out from reference TRBV2 and TRBJ2-6, the complete variable domain reads EPEVTQTPSHQVTQMGQEVILRCVPISNHLYFYWYRQILGQKVEFLVSFYNNEISEKSEIFDDQFSVERPDGSNFTLKIRSTKLEDSAMYFCASSEADVRSGTNVLTFGAGSRLTVL.

Remarks on this clonotype: At one boundary the junction diverges from the germline segment, which might be a read error. The chain uses TRBV6-5 and TRBJ2-2, with D perhaps TRBD2 (5 bases). Germline loops: CDR1 MNHEY, CDR2 SVGAGI. This CDR3 comprises 15 residues. CDR3 sequence reads: CASSYGVDGTGELFF. CDR3 bases: TGTGCCAGCAGTTACGGAGTGGATGGCACCGGGGAGCTGTTTTTC.

This clonotype was observed a handful of times. A much larger clonotype is one base distant, so this may be a read error. The rearrangement uses TRBV30 and TRBJ2-7, with D perhaps matching TRBD2 (6 bases). The V gene's germline CDR1 is GTSNPN and CDR2 SVGIG (reference sequence). The CDR3 totals 14 residues. This CDR3 reads CVGGRGRSPYEQYF. CDR3 coding DNA: TGTGTCGGGGGACGGGGACGGTCGCCCTACGAGCAGTACTTC.

A note on this clonotype: Lacking the conserved final phenylalanine or tryptophan, this CDR3 likely reflects a read error. The chain links TRBV29-1 to TRBJ2-6; D may be TRBD1 or TRBD2 (6 bases each). Per germline, CDR1 SQVTM and CDR2 ANQGSEA. This CDR3 is built from 14 residues. The CDR3 nucleotides are TGCAGCGTTGCTACAGGGACTGGGACCAACGTCCTGACTTTA. As protein: CSVATGTGTNVLTL.

Concerning this clonotype itself: The junction and the germline gene differ at one end; a read error may be behind it. The V gene is TRBV4-2, the J gene TRBJ1-6; D might be TRBD1 (6 bases). This CDR3 is 15 amino acids long. Germline V gene sequence: CDR1 LGHNA, CDR2 YNFKEQ. CDR3 protein: CASSSLDSENSPLYF. In nucleotides, the CDR3 is TGTGCCAGCAGCAGCTTGGACAGTGAGAATTCACCCCTCTACTTT.

This clonotype has only a few counts. The chain uses TRBV5-4 and TRBJ2-7; TRBD2 matches 7 bases. The V and J ends lost 3 bases and 7 bases, in that order; junction bases with no gene match: 13. The CDR3 consists of 15 residues. Per the germline V gene, CDR1 is SGHNT and CDR2 is YYREEE (reference sequence). This CDR3 is CASSWSGLVGDEQYF. CDR3 DNA: TGTGCCAGCAGCTGGAGTGGACTAGTCGGGGATGAGCAGTACTTC.